One and the same sample provided the 23 T cell receptor beta chains below, sequenced in a study of blood T cell repertoires in COVID-19. Data came from immunoSEQ multiplex PCR; TCRdb stores just in-frame clones and leaves some out. The profile shows hundreds of thousands of clones, 84% of them singletons. The sample comprised peripheral blood. Receptor source: a woman aged 80 or older with active or convalescent COVID-19.

The chain uses TRBV28 and TRBJ2-2; 13 bases fit TRBD2. Trimming at V came to 2 bases and at J to 7 bases, leaving 1 base not matched to a gene. CDR1 and CDR2 from the germline V gene are MDHEN and SYDVKM. The CDR3 is made up of 15 amino acids. CDR3 DNA sequence: TGTGCCAGCAGTTTAGGGACTAGCGGGGTCGGGGAGCTGTTTTTT. It codes for CASSLGTSGVGELFF.

The rearrangement uses TRBV29-1 and TRBJ1-1; D perhaps matches TRBD1 (5 bases). CDR3 length equals 13 residues. CDR1 is SQVTM and CDR2 is ANQGSEA in the germline V gene. The V gene lost 6 bases and the J gene lost 0 bases, with 11 bases spanning the gap. The CDR3 sequence is CSVLTDVNTEAFF. CDR3 nucleotide sequence: TGCAGCGTCCTGACAGACGTGAACACTGAAGCTTTCTTT.

The rearrangement joins TRBV7-2 to TRBJ2-5; 16 bases align to TRBD2. Germline-derived CDR1 and CDR2 are SGHTA and FQGNSA. V trimming: 1 base; J trimming: 5 bases; junction bases outside the gene matches: 7. The CDR3 totals 18 residues. The CDR3 DNA is TGTGCCAGCAGCTTAGGCGGGACTAGCGGGGGGGCGTCGGAGACCCAGTACTTC. Translation gives CASSLGGTSGGASETQYF.

The gene calls are TRBV12-3 or TRBV12-4 and TRBJ1-1, with a weak D call TRBD1 (5 bases). Trimming removed 6 bases at V and 1 base at J, with 9 bases between. The length of the CDR3 is 13 residues. The CDR3 DNA reads as TGTGCCAGCAGACCAACAGGGAACACTGAAGCTTTCTTT. This codes for CASRPTGNTEAFF.

V usage is TRBV5-1 and J usage is TRBJ1-4; tentatively, D is TRBD1 (5 bases). Germline assignment: CDR1 SGHRS and CDR2 YFSETQ. Trimming removed 3 bases at V and 7 bases at J, with 13 bases between. The CDR3 covers 14 residues. CDR3 in amino acids: CASSYRGTGEKLFF. The CDR3, as DNA: TGCGCCAGCAGCTACCGCGGGACTGGTGAAAAACTGTTTTTT.

CDR3 in DNA: TGTGCCAGCGACTTGACAGGGATCGGGGAGCTGTTTTTT. It encodes CASDLTGIGELFF. V usage is TRBV2 and J usage is TRBJ2-2, with 7 bases aligning to TRBD1. The germline V gene encodes CDR1 SNHLY and CDR2 FYNNEI. CDR3 length: 13 residues. The ends lost 8 bases at V and 7 bases at J; junction bases unmatched: 7.

This chain connects TRBV5-6 to TRBJ2-5, with TRBD2 identical over 7 bases. Unmatched junction bases numbered 10, after V lost 5 bases and J lost 0 bases. This CDR3 region has 16 residues. The germline V gene has CDR1 SGHDT and CDR2 YYEEEE. The CDR3 protein is CASSDLGGGDQETQYF. The CDR3 bases are TGTGCCAGCAGTGACCTGGGCGGGGGTGACCAAGAGACCCAGTACTTC.

V usage is TRBV5-4 and J usage is TRBJ2-1; possible D gene TRBD1, 5 bases. Germline V CDR1 and CDR2: SGHNT, YYREEE (reference sequence). Trimming removed 1 base at V and 6 bases at J, with 14 bases between. This CDR3 has 15 residues. CDR3: CASSLSRVALNEQFF. The CDR3 nucleotides read TGTGCCAGCAGCTTGTCCAGGGTTGCTCTCAATGAGCAGTTCTTC. The full variable domain, rest sourced from reference TRBV5-4 and TRBJ2-1, is ETGVTQSPTHLIKTRGQQVTLRCSSQSGHNTVSWYQQALGQGPQFIFQYYREEENGRGNFPPRFSGLQFPNYSSELNVNALELDDSALYLCASSLSRVALNEQFFGPGTRLTVL.

The chain uses TRBV24-1 and TRBJ1-3; D gene unclear. The CDR3 runs to 16 residues. Germline CDR1 is KGHDR and CDR2 is SFDVKD. Trimming shortened V by 5 bases and J by 0 bases, and 13 bases separated the two germline ends. This CDR3 reads CATSVPGSYSGNTIYF. For the CDR3, the DNA is TGTGCCACCAGTGTCCCGGGATCCTACTCTGGAAACACCATATATTTT.

The J gene is TRBJ2-7, the V gene TRBV3-1 (or the pseudogene TRBV3-2); D gene unclear. The V gene's germline CDR1 is LGHDT and CDR2 YNNKEL (reference sequence). This CDR3 comprises 14 residues. With 1 base removed from V and 9 bases from J, the gap between germline ends came to 16 bases. The CDR3 DNA reads as TGTGCCAGCAGCCAAGTATTCGGTTACGATTGGCAGTACTTC. The encoded protein is CASSQVFGYDWQYF.

The V call is TRBV6-5, the J call TRBJ1-3; TRBD1 aligns across 8 bases. J gave up 2 bases and V 6 bases, and 6 bases lay outside the gene matches. This CDR3 is built from 15 residues. The germline V gene encodes CDR1 MNHEY and CDR2 SVGAGI. CDR3 nucleotides: TGTGCCAGCAGGCAGAACAGGGGGACTGGAAACACCATATATTTT. Translating it yields CASRQNRGTGNTIYF.

This chain uses TRBV5-1 with TRBJ1-2; 11 bases align to TRBD1. CDR3 length: 14 amino acids. The germline gives CDR1 SGHRS, CDR2 YFSETQ. J was trimmed by 5 bases and V by 3 bases; bases with no gene match: 3. The CDR3 DNA follows: TGCGCCAGCAGCTCGGGACAGGGGGAATATGGCTACACCTTC. This codes for CASSSGQGEYGYTF.

The chain links TRBV7-2 to TRBJ2-3; 8 positions match TRBD2. The J segment lost 4 bases and the V segment lost 5 bases, leaving 11 bases of the junction unmatched. Germline CDR1 and CDR2: SGHTA and FQGNSA. There are 16 residues in the CDR3. As DNA, the CDR3 is TGTGCCAGCAGCCCAAAACCTGGAGCGGGGGCAGATACGCAGTATTTT. Translating gives CASSPKPGAGADTQYF.

This clone was detected only a few times. The chain has TRBV4-1 and TRBJ1-5; no clear D gene. The germline CDR1 and CDR2 sequences are MGHRA and YSYEKL. Trimming took 4 bases from V and 7 from J, leaving 17 bases between them. The CDR3 extends over 15 amino acids. This CDR3 reads CASSPREEIGQPQHF. DNA for the CDR3: TGCGCCAGCAGCCCCAGAGAAGAAATCGGGCAGCCCCAGCATTTT.

This clone was observed a handful of times. The V and J genes are TRBV7-9 and TRBJ2-1, with a possible D match to TRBD2 (6 bases). This CDR3 contains 11 residues. Germline lookup yields CDR1 SEHNR and CDR2 FQNEAQ (reference sequence). V lost 8 bases to trimming and J lost 5 bases, with 7 bases between them. CDR3 bases: TGTGCCAGCCAGCGGGACAATGAGCAGTTCTTC. It yields the protein CASQRDNEQFF. The variable domain in full, with the rest retrieved from reference TRBV7-9 and TRBJ2-1, is DTGVSQNPRHKITKRGQNVTFRCDPISEHNRLYWYRQTLGQGPEFLTYFQNEAQLEKSRLLSDRFSAERPKGSFSTLEIQRTEQGDSAMYLCASQRDNEQFFGPGTRLTVL.

The count of this clone is one. V usage is TRBV30 and J usage is TRBJ2-1; 7 bases fit TRBD2. Looked up from germline, CDR1 is GTSNPN and CDR2 is SVGIG (reference sequence). The CDR3 consists of 14 residues. DNA for the CDR3: TGTTTGGGGATAGCGGGTCCGAGAGACAATGAGCAGTTCTTC. This encodes CLGIAGPRDNEQFF.

This clone has just one count. DNA of the CDR3: TGTGCCAGCAGTTACGCGCAGGGTTCACCCCTCCACTTT. It yields the protein CASSYAQGSPLHF. The rearrangement links TRBV6-2 or TRBV6-3 to TRBJ1-6; maybe TRBD1 (5 bases). In germline, CDR1 is MNHEY, CDR2 SVGEGT. V lost 2 bases to trimming and J lost 9 bases, with 8 bases between them. The CDR3 runs 13 residues.

The chain uses TRBV5-4 and TRBJ2-2, with a possible D match to TRBD2 (6 bases). CDR1 SGHNT and CDR2 YYREEE come from the germline V gene (reference sequence). This CDR3 region has 14 residues. V lost 4 bases and J lost 5, with 12 bases in between. This CDR3 is CASSVGSRTGELFF. CDR3 nucleotides: TGTGCCAGCAGCGTCGGGAGTCGTACCGGGGAGCTGTTTTTT.

The V and J genes are TRBV9 and TRBJ2-1, with D possibly being TRBD1 (5 bases). Trimming removed 4 bases from V and 9 bases from J, with 23 bases in between. The CDR3 is 16 residues long. CDR1 is SGDLS, CDR2 YYNGEE, per germline. In DNA, the CDR3 is TGTGCCAGCAGCCCACGTACCGTTCTTGGGGCTGGTGAGCAGTTCTTC. This translates into CASSPRTVLGAGEQFF.

CDR3 in amino acids: CSVGDRGGKNIQYF. In DNA form, the CDR3 reads TGCAGCGTTGGAGACAGGGGTGGCAAAAACATTCAGTACTTC. The rearrangement uses TRBV29-1 and TRBJ2-4, with 8 positions matching TRBD1. The CDR3 spans 14 residues. Germline V gene sequence: CDR1 SQVTM, CDR2 ANQGSEA. The junction had 5 bases not matched to a gene; V was cut back by 4 bases and J by 3 bases.

The rearrangement uses TRBV3-1 (or the pseudogene TRBV3-2) and TRBJ2-1, with D perhaps matching TRBD2 (5 bases). This CDR3 spans 17 amino acids. Per germline, CDR1 LGHDT and CDR2 YNNKEL (reference sequence). Trimming left V 0 bases short and J 8 bases short, with 20 bases between. The CDR3, as DNA: TGTGCCAGCAGCCAAGATCCAGGCCCTGTCACGAGGGATGAGCAGTTCTTC. Its translation is CASSQDPGPVTRDEQFF.

The chain has TRBV5-1 and TRBJ2-1, with 10 bases lining up with TRBD2. This CDR3 comprises 16 residues. Trimming took 3 bases from V and 2 from J; bases not matched to a gene: 5. Germline loops: CDR1 SGHRS, CDR2 YFSETQ. The CDR3 bases are TGCGCCAGCAGCTACGTTAGCGGGGGGCCCTACAATGAGCAGTTCTTC. Translation: CASSYVSGGPYNEQFF. Drawing the rest from reference TRBV5-1 and TRBJ2-1, the complete variable domain is KAGVTQTPRYLIKTRGQQVTLSCSPISGHRSVSWYQQTPGQGLQFLFEYFSETQRNKGNFPGRFSGRQFSNSRSEMNVSTLELGDSALYLCASSYVSGGPYNEQFFGPGTRLTVL.

The V and J genes are TRBV19 and TRBJ2-1, with D unresolved. Trimming left V 3 bases short and J 0 bases short, with 6 bases between. The CDR3 extends over 14 amino acids. CDR1 is LNHDA and CDR2 is SQIVND in the germline V gene (reference sequence). The CDR3: CASSIWSSYNEQFF. CDR3 nucleotide sequence: TGTGCCAGTAGTATTTGGAGCTCCTACAATGAGCAGTTCTTC.